This entry lists 28 T cell receptor beta chains sequenced from one sample in a study of shared clonotypes between healthy human individuals. Assay used: immunoSEQ multiplex PCR; TCRdb lists only in-frame clones, some missing. This table has under 1,100,000 clones, roughly 74% appearing once. Source material: memory CD4+ T cells from PBMCs. Subset: CD45RA-negative fraction. The receptor set was obtained from a man between 18 and 29 years old in good health. Some clones in this sample may be carry-over from other donors' samples.

The chain recombines TRBV27 with TRBJ2-2; D possibly matches TRBD1 or TRBD2 (5 bases each). Germline-derived CDR1 and CDR2 are MNHEY and SMNVEV (reference sequence). The CDR3 runs 15 residues. Trimming cost V 6 bases and J 4 bases, with 15 bases left between them. The CDR3 DNA sequence: TGTGCCAGCAGCCGTCCCGGGACCTTCACCGGGGAGCTGTTTTTT. Protein: CASSRPGTFTGELFF.

The chain couples TRBV6-6 to TRBJ1-2, with a weak D call TRBD1 (5 bases). This CDR3 has 14 residues. Looked up from germline, CDR1 is MNHNY and CDR2 is SVGAGI (reference sequence). V shed 5 bases and J shed 8 bases, with 18 bases lying between them. CDR3 nucleotide sequence: TGTGCCAGCAGTCGCGGGACCAAAGAGAACGGCTACACCTTC. The encoded protein is CASSRGTKENGYTF.

The rearrangement joins TRBV7-8 to TRBJ1-4; D may be TRBD1 (5 bases). The CDR3 runs 16 residues. CDR1 SGHVS and CDR2 FQNEAQ come from the germline V gene. Trimming took off 1 base at V and 5 bases at J, with 14 bases between the two ends. The CDR3 region is CASSLDYQGLNEKLFF. CDR3 nucleotide sequence: TGTGCCAGCAGCTTAGATTATCAGGGCCTGAATGAAAAACTGTTTTTT.

The chain links TRBV18 to TRBJ2-7; 9 bases are a match to TRBD1. This CDR3 region has 15 residues. Germline V CDR1 and CDR2: KGHSH, LQKENI. J was trimmed by 4 bases and V by 4 bases; bases with no gene match: 8. DNA for the CDR3: TGTGCCAGCTCACTAACCGGGACAGGGTCTTACGAGCAGTACTTC. Amino acids: CASSLTGTGSYEQYF.

This chain connects TRBV7-9 to TRBJ2-2; D uncertain. The CDR3 contains 15 residues. Trimming took off 5 bases at V and 4 bases at J, with 14 bases between the two ends. Germline CDR1 reads SEHNR; CDR2 reads FQNEAQ (reference sequence). As DNA, the CDR3 is TGTGCCAGCAGCCTCCCAGAGTTCGGCACCGGGGAGCTGTTTTTT. This codes for CASSLPEFGTGELFF.

The V call is TRBV7-9, the J call TRBJ2-1, with 15 bases identical to TRBD2. Germline CDR1 reads SEHNR; CDR2 reads FQNEAQ (reference sequence). This CDR3 has 16 amino acids. J gave up 10 bases and V 4 bases, and 8 bases lay outside the gene matches. The CDR3 loop is CASSSYGLAGGREQFF. In DNA form, the CDR3 reads TGTGCCAGCAGCTCCTACGGACTAGCGGGAGGGCGGGAGCAGTTCTTC.

The rearrangement links TRBV27 to TRBJ1-2, with D perhaps TRBD1 (5 bases). V was shortened by 0 bases and J by 3 bases, with 8 bases between the two germline ends. CDR3 size: 14 residues. CDR1 and CDR2 (germline): MNHEY, SMNVEV (reference sequence). Written as DNA, the CDR3 is TGTGCCAGCAGTTTATCTGGGGCGCACTATGGCTACACCTTC. Protein product: CASSLSGAHYGYTF.

This clone was detected only once. The chain is built from TRBV2 and TRBJ2-1; 9 nucleotides align to TRBD2. Germline V gene lookup returns CDR1 SNHLY and CDR2 FYNNEI. This CDR3 is built from 16 residues. The V gene end was trimmed by 6 bases and the J gene end by 4 bases; junction bases not matched to a gene: 10. The CDR3 sequence: CASSLGREGPYNEQFF. As DNA, the CDR3 is TGTGCCAGCAGCCTCGGGCGGGAGGGCCCGTACAATGAGCAGTTCTTC. The entire variable domain, with the rest obtained from reference TRBV2 and TRBJ2-1, is as follows: EPEVTQTPSHQVTQMGQEVILRCVPISNHLYFYWYRQILGQKVEFLVSFYNNEISEKSEIFDDQFSVERPDGSNFTLKIRSTKLEDSAMYFCASSLGREGPYNEQFFGPGTRLTVL.

V and J are TRBV6-7 and TRBJ2-2; 8 nucleotides line up with TRBD2. TRBV6-7 is an ORF for which the function is uncertain. The V and J ends lost 9 bases and 2 bases, in that order; junction bases with no gene match: 23. This CDR3 is 20 amino acids long. DNA for the CDR3: TGTGCCAGAAGATCCGGGACGGCAGACGGGAGGGCCTATAACACCGGGGAGCTGTTTTTT. Its protein product is CARRSGTADGRAYNTGELFF.

This chain connects TRBV9 to TRBJ2-7; 7 nucleotides match TRBD2. The CDR3 runs 18 residues. Germline CDR1 and CDR2: SGDLS and YYNGEE. Trimming removed 4 bases from V and 2 bases from J; junction bases left unmatched: 18. DNA of the CDR3: TGTGCCAGCAGCCCCCGTTTTTCTGGCGGGGGTGCGACCTACGAGCAGTACTTC. Protein sequence: CASSPRFSGGGATYEQYF.

The chain carries TRBV5-1 and TRBJ1-1; D is unresolved. The germline CDR1 and CDR2 sequences are SGHRS and YFSETQ. This CDR3 contains 15 residues. The V gene lost 4 bases and the J gene lost 0 bases, with 13 bases spanning the gap. Here the CDR3 DNA reads TGCGCCAGCAGCACCAGTCCCTTCTTGAACACTGAAGCTTTCTTT. Its translation is CASSTSPFLNTEAFF.

The chain carries TRBV27 and TRBJ1-4; D might be TRBD1 (5 bases). The CDR3 runs 16 residues. Germline assignment: CDR1 MNHEY and CDR2 SMNVEV (reference sequence). With 4 bases removed from V and 2 bases from J, the gap between germline ends came to 14 bases. This chain's CDR3 is CASSSQGIRTNEKLFF. CDR3 nucleotides: TGTGCCAGCAGTTCCCAGGGTATAAGGACTAATGAAAAACTGTTTTTT. The whole variable domain, remainder taken from reference TRBV27 and TRBJ1-4, is EAQVTQNPRYLITVTGKKLTVTCSQNMNHEYMSWYRQDPGLGLRQIYYSMNVEVTDKGDVPEGYKVSRKEKRNFPLILESPSPNQTSLYFCASSSQGIRTNEKLFFGSGTQLSVL.

The gene calls are TRBV25-1 and TRBJ2-3, with D tentatively TRBD2 (6 bases). Germline CDR1 MGHDK, CDR2 SYGVNS. This CDR3 contains 14 residues. V lost 3 bases and J 2 bases, leaving 9 bases between the germline ends. The DNA of the CDR3 is TGTGCCAGCAGTGAGGGGAGGCTCACAGATACGCAGTATTTT. Protein product: CASSEGRLTDTQYF. The complete variable domain, with remaining parts taken from reference TRBV25-1 and TRBJ2-3, reads EADIYQTPRYLVIGTGKKITLECSQTMGHDKMYWYQQDPGMELHLIHYSYGVNSTEKGDLSSESTVSRIRTEHFPLTLESARPSHTSQYLCASSEGRLTDTQYFGPGTRLTVL.

This CDR3 reads CASSLRFNSGYNEQFF. CDR3 sequence (DNA): TGTGCCAGCAGCTTAAGGTTCAATAGCGGATACAATGAGCAGTTCTTC. V is TRBV11-3 and J is TRBJ2-1, with TRBD2 as a possible D gene (6 bases). The germline gives CDR1 SGHNT, CDR2 YENEEA. Between the trimmed V and J ends, which lost 2 bases and 4 bases, there was a span of 15 bases. The CDR3 runs 16 residues.

The chain is built from TRBV19 and TRBJ1-2; no definite D call. The V gene lost 4 bases and the J gene lost 5 bases, with 20 bases spanning the gap. CDR3 length: 16 residues. Germline V CDR1 and CDR2: LNHDA, SQIVND (reference sequence). The CDR3 region has the DNA TGTGCCAGTAGTAAAGGATCGGCGCAGACTTCTTATGGCTACACCTTC. Translated: CASSKGSAQTSYGYTF.

With regard to this clone: Other nucleotide sequences from this sample produce the same CDR3. The rearrangement links TRBV15 to TRBJ1-6; D remains unclear. The ends were cut back, 0 bases at V and 10 bases at J, with 7 bases in the middle. Germline CDR1 and CDR2: LNHNV and YYDKDF (reference sequence). This CDR3 contains 13 residues. The CDR3 sequence is CATSRDPNSPLHF. In DNA, the CDR3 is TGTGCCACCAGCAGAGATCCGAACTCACCCCTCCACTTT.

The V gene is TRBV4-3, the J gene TRBJ2-1; D not certain. The CDR3 sequence is 14 residues long. Germline V CDR1 and CDR2: LGHNA, YSLEER. The ends were cut back, 7 bases at V and 3 bases at J, with 13 bases in the middle. The CDR3 nucleotides read TGCGCCAGCAACTTAGGCCTAGGCTACAATGAGCAGTTCTTC. Translating gives CASNLGLGYNEQFF.

With regard to this clone: The same CDR3 also results from other DNA sequences found in this sample. The V and J genes are TRBV7-2 and TRBJ2-7, with D perhaps matching TRBD1 or TRBD2 (5 bases each). CDR1 and CDR2 from the germline V gene are SGHTA and FQGNSA. Between the trimmed V and J ends, which lost 7 bases and 2 bases, there was a span of 12 bases. This CDR3 region has 13 residues. CDR3 sequence: CASTPGPTYEQYF. CDR3 DNA sequence: TGTGCCAGCACCCCGGGACCTACCTACGAGCAGTACTTC.

V gene TRBV6-1 combines with J gene TRBJ1-1, with D possibly matching TRBD1 (5 bases). V lost 8 bases, J lost 11 bases, and 12 bases lay in between. The CDR3 consists of 10 residues. Germline CDR1 MNHNS, CDR2 SASEGT. CDR3 coding DNA: TGTGCCAGCGGGTTAGGGGAGGCTTTCTTT. Residues: CASGLGEAFF.

CDR3 in amino acids: CASSTLANTGELFF. Written as DNA, the CDR3 is TGCGCCAGCAGCACTCTAGCCAACACCGGGGAGCTGTTTTTT. The rearrangement joins TRBV5-1 to TRBJ2-2, with a weak D call TRBD2 (5 bases). Per the germline V gene, CDR1 is SGHRS and CDR2 is YFSETQ. The CDR3 has 14 amino acids. V lost 4 bases to trimming and J lost 2 bases, with 9 bases between them.

This rearrangement joins TRBV5-1 to TRBJ2-3, with 7 bases lining up with TRBD2. In germline, CDR1 is SGHRS, CDR2 YFSETQ. Trimming cost V 1 base and J 0 bases; bases outside gene matches: 11. The CDR3 contains 18 residues. CDR3 loop: CASSLQPSGATSTDTQYF. CDR3 bases: TGCGCCAGCAGCTTGCAGCCTAGCGGAGCGACTAGCACAGATACGCAGTATTTT.

The chain recombines TRBV4-1 with TRBJ2-2; 8 bases align to TRBD1. The trim removed 4 bases at V and 1 base at J, leaving 5 bases unmatched. The CDR3 runs to 16 residues. The germline gives CDR1 MGHRA, CDR2 YSYEKL. This chain's CDR3 is CASSPRGTGNTGELFF. In DNA, the CDR3 is TGCGCCAGCAGCCCCCGGGGGACAGGGAACACCGGGGAGCTGTTTTTT.

The chain combines TRBV6-4 with TRBJ1-5; D remains ambiguous. The CDR3 is made up of 12 amino acids. Germline values: CDR1 MRHNA, CDR2 SNTAGT. V was shortened by 2 bases and J by 4 bases, with 3 bases between the two germline ends. The CDR3 coding sequence is TGTGCCAGCAGTGACAGGAATCAGCCCCAGCATTTT. Translated: CASSDRNQPQHF.

The chain recombines TRBV7-6 with TRBJ1-3; D may be TRBD1 (6 bases). CDR1 SGHVS and CDR2 FNYEAQ come from the germline V gene. Trimming pared 3 bases from V and 0 bases from J, leaving 9 bases between. The CDR3 is 15 amino acids. CDR3 amino acids: CASSFDRRSGNTIYF. DNA for the CDR3: TGTGCCAGCAGCTTCGACAGGCGCTCTGGAAACACCATATATTTT.

The gene calls are TRBV30 and TRBJ1-4, with D unresolved. The CDR3 is 13 residues long. The germline V gene encodes CDR1 GTSNPN and CDR2 SVGIG (reference sequence). V was cut by 7 bases and J by 0 bases, with 9 bases left in between. The CDR3 reads CASNFATNEKLFF. The CDR3 nucleotides read TGTGCCTCAAATTTCGCAACTAATGAAAAACTGTTTTTT.

The rearrangement links TRBV7-2 to TRBJ2-5; TRBD2 might be the D (6 bases). The CDR3 covers 14 residues. V was clipped by 7 bases and J by 5 bases, with 17 bases between them. The germline gives CDR1 SGHTA, CDR2 FQGNSA. The CDR3 DNA reads as TGTGCCAGCACCGTAGTAACTGGGGGGGAGACCCAGTACTTC. It is translated as CASTVVTGGETQYF.

This chain links TRBV5-6 with TRBJ2-7; 9 positions match TRBD1. From germline, CDR1 is SGHDT and CDR2 YYEEEE. The CDR3 loop spans 16 amino acids. V lost 5 bases, J lost 2 bases, and 11 bases stayed unmatched. This CDR3 reads CASSPRTGTGTYEQYF. For the CDR3, the DNA is TGTGCCAGCAGTCCCCGGACCGGGACAGGGACCTACGAGCAGTACTTC.

The chain uses TRBV2 and TRBJ1-2; D is undetermined. The V and J ends lost 3 bases and 0 bases respectively, with 8 bases between them. The CDR3 sequence is 14 residues long. Germline loops: CDR1 SNHLY, CDR2 FYNNEI. CDR3 region: CASSDLSTNYGYTF. The CDR3 region has the DNA TGTGCCAGCAGTGATCTGTCTACTAACTATGGCTACACCTTC.